This is a list of T cell receptor beta chains from one sample in a study of blood T cell repertoires in COVID-19. The method was immunoSEQ multiplex PCR; TCRdb's version includes in-frame clones alone and lacks a portion of them. In the table there are around 130,000 clones, approximately 77% of which are singletons. Sequenced sample: peripheral blood. These receptors all stem from a man older than 75 with acute or convalescent COVID-19. Each CDR3 is given with its conserved first and last residue. The D gene is left open where the match is weak. Clone sizes are given selectively: once, few, many, or a class where the clone is expanded.

v_gene: TRBV27
abundance: NA
d_gene: TRBD1
j_gene: TRBJ2-5
CDR3aa: CASGMAGGETQYF
CDR3nt: TGTGCCAGCGGCATGGCAGGGGGCGAGACCCAGTACTTC

v_gene: TRBV4-1
abundance: NA
d_gene: NA
j_gene: TRBJ1-1
CDR3aa: CASSQPPGSAFF
CDR3nt: TGCGCCAGCAGCCAACCTCCGGGTAGCGCTTTCTTT

v_gene: TRBV7-7
abundance: few
d_gene: TRBD1
j_gene: TRBJ2-5
CDR3aa: CASSLGTGAVETQYF
CDR3nt: TGTGCCAGCAGCTTAGGGACAGGAGCGGTCGAGACCCAGTACTTC

v_gene: TRBV28
abundance: NA
d_gene: NA
j_gene: TRBJ1-2
CDR3aa: CASSWGQGNYGYTF
CDR3nt: TGTGCCAGCAGCTGGGGGCAGGGAAACTATGGCTACACCTTC

v_gene: TRBV3-1/TRBV3-2
abundance: NA
d_gene: NA
j_gene: TRBJ2-7
CDR3aa: CASSQALAGIYEQYF
CDR3nt: TGTGCCAGCAGCCAAGCGTTGGCAGGCATTTACGAGCAGTACTTC

v_gene: TRBV7-6
abundance: NA
d_gene: NA
j_gene: TRBJ2-2
CDR3aa: CASSKGRSGIGTGELFF
CDR3nt: TGTGCCAGCAGTAAAGGCAGATCAGGGATTGGAACCGGGGAGCTGTTTTTT

v_gene: TRBV25-1
abundance: NA
d_gene: TRBD1
j_gene: TRBJ2-5
CDR3aa: CASSEGQGTIQETQYF
CDR3nt: TGTGCCAGCAGTGAAGGACAGGGCACAATCCAAGAGACCCAGTACTTC

v_gene: TRBV30
abundance: NA
d_gene: TRBD2
j_gene: TRBJ2-3
CDR3aa: CAWSLRGGPSTDTQYF
CDR3nt: TGTGCCTGGTCCCTTCGGGGGGGGCCTAGCACAGATACGCAGTATTTT

v_gene: TRBV28
abundance: NA
d_gene: TRBD2
j_gene: TRBJ2-1
CDR3aa: CASSSHQLAGGYNEQFF
CDR3nt: TGTGCCAGCAGTTCCCACCAACTAGCGGGGGGGTACAATGAGCAGTTCTTC

v_gene: TRBV6-1
abundance: NA
d_gene: NA
j_gene: TRBJ1-2
CDR3aa: CASSEVAANVRYGYTF
CDR3nt: TGTGCCAGCAGTGAGGTTGCTGCTAACGTACGCTATGGCTACACCTTC

v_gene: TRBV9
abundance: NA
d_gene: TRBD1
j_gene: TRBJ2-2
CDR3aa: CASSAGQGAGGELFF
CDR3nt: TGTGCCAGCAGCGCCGGACAGGGGGCAGGCGGGGAGCTGTTTTTT

v_gene: TRBV6-1
abundance: NA
d_gene: NA
j_gene: TRBJ2-7
CDR3aa: CASSEAFSPRLALRYEQYF
CDR3nt: TGTGCCAGCAGTGAAGCCTTCTCCCCTCGGCTAGCCCTACGTTATGAGCAGTACTTC

v_gene: TRBV7-2
abundance: few
d_gene: NA
j_gene: TRBJ1-2
CDR3aa: CASSPGAYGYTF
CDR3nt: TGTGCCAGCAGCCCCGGTGCTTATGGCTACACCTTC

v_gene: TRBV11-3
abundance: NA
d_gene: NA
j_gene: TRBJ2-2
CDR3aa: CASSLDLSGYGGNTGELFF
CDR3nt: TGTGCCAGCAGCTTAGACCTATCGGGCTACGGAGGAAACACCGGGGAGCTGTTTTTT

v_gene: TRBV14
abundance: NA
d_gene: NA
j_gene: TRBJ1-1
CDR3aa: CASSRGREDNTEAFF
CDR3nt: TGTGCCAGCAGTCGTGGACGGGAAGATAATACTGAAGCTTTCTTT

v_gene: TRBV5-1
abundance: NA
d_gene: NA
j_gene: TRBJ2-1
CDR3aa: CASKDTGSPNEQFF
CDR3nt: TGCGCCAGCAAAGACACAGGGTCCCCGAATGAGCAGTTCTTC

v_gene: TRBV11-1
abundance: once
d_gene: NA
j_gene: TRBJ1-1
CDR3aa: CASSLEGISEAFF
CDR3nt: TGTGCCAGCAGCTTGGAGGGGATCTCTGAAGCTTTCTTT

v_gene: TRBV7-9
abundance: once
d_gene: NA
j_gene: TRBJ2-1
CDR3aa: CASSSTGTLAYNEQFF
CDR3nt: TGTGCCAGCAGCTCGACAGGGACTTTGGCCTACAATGAGCAGTTCTTC

v_gene: TRBV27
abundance: NA
d_gene: TRBD1
j_gene: TRBJ2-6
CDR3aa: CASRLTGTGVTGANVLTF
CDR3nt: TGTGCCAGCAGATTGACCGGGACAGGGGTAACTGGGGCCAACGTCCTGACTTTC

v_gene: TRBV19
abundance: NA
d_gene: NA
j_gene: TRBJ2-5
CDR3aa: CASSIDGGRGETQYF
CDR3nt: TGTGCCAGTAGTATAGATGGGGGGAGAGGCGAGACCCAGTACTTC

v_gene: TRBV7-2
abundance: NA
d_gene: NA
j_gene: TRBJ2-4
CDR3aa: CASSLSGGSSIQYF
CDR3nt: TGTGCCAGCAGCCTTAGTGGGGGCTCTAGCATTCAGTACTTC

v_gene: TRBV18
abundance: NA
d_gene: NA
j_gene: TRBJ1-2
CDR3aa: CASSPGGPNYGYTF
CDR3nt: TGTGCCAGCTCACCAGGGGGCCCTAACTATGGCTACACCTTC

v_gene: TRBV4-1
abundance: NA
d_gene: TRBD1
j_gene: TRBJ1-5
CDR3aa: CASSQDGAGGIYNQPQHF
CDR3nt: TGCGCCAGCAGCCAAGATGGGGCAGGGGGCATTTACAATCAGCCCCAGCATTTT

v_gene: TRBV27
abundance: few
d_gene: TRBD1
j_gene: TRBJ1-2
CDR3aa: CASSPSRTGGGSGYTF
CDR3nt: TGTGCCAGCAGCCCTTCTAGGACAGGGGGAGGTAGTGGCTACACCTTC

v_gene: TRBV5-4
abundance: NA
d_gene: NA
j_gene: TRBJ2-5
CDR3aa: CASRRMGGRESQYF
CDR3nt: TGTGCCAGCAGAAGAATGGGGGGAAGGGAGTCCCAGTACTTC

v_gene: TRBV19
abundance: NA
d_gene: NA
j_gene: TRBJ1-5
CDR3aa: CASSIRRRGDQPQHF
CDR3nt: TGTGCCAGTAGTATCCGTCGGCGGGGGGATCAGCCCCAGCATTTT

v_gene: TRBV6-5
abundance: NA
d_gene: NA
j_gene: TRBJ2-2
CDR3aa: CASREYSTGELFF
CDR3nt: TGTGCCAGCAGGGAGTATAGCACCGGGGAGCTGTTTTTT

v_gene: TRBV6-5
abundance: NA
d_gene: TRBD2
j_gene: TRBJ2-1
CDR3aa: CASRKLAGGHNEQFF
CDR3nt: TGTGCCAGCAGAAAACTAGCGGGGGGCCACAATGAGCAGTTCTTC

v_gene: TRBV24-1
abundance: NA
d_gene: TRBD2
j_gene: TRBJ2-1
CDR3aa: CATSDPSGLAGGPEQFF
CDR3nt: TGTGCCACCAGTGATCCCAGCGGACTAGCGGGGGGGCCGGAGCAGTTCTTC

v_gene: TRBV7-9
abundance: NA
d_gene: TRBD1
j_gene: TRBJ2-7
CDR3aa: CASSLARGYSYEQYF
CDR3nt: TGTGCCAGCAGCTTAGCCAGGGGGTACTCCTACGAGCAGTACTTC

v_gene: TRBV7-8
abundance: NA
d_gene: NA
j_gene: TRBJ2-5
CDR3aa: CASSRSPRSQETQYF
CDR3nt: TGTGCCAGCAGCCGCTCCCCGAGGTCCCAAGAGACCCAGTACTTC

v_gene: TRBV28
abundance: NA
d_gene: NA
j_gene: TRBJ2-7
CDR3aa: CASSFGGQFSYEQYF
CDR3nt: TGTGCCAGCAGTTTCGGCGGGCAATTCTCCTACGAGCAGTACTTC

v_gene: TRBV2
abundance: once
d_gene: TRBD2
j_gene: TRBJ2-5
CDR3aa: CASRTQLAGEETQYF
CDR3nt: TGTGCCAGCAGGACGCAACTAGCGGGGGAGGAGACCCAGTACTTC

v_gene: TRBV10-3
abundance: NA
d_gene: TRBD1
j_gene: TRBJ2-7
CDR3aa: CAISEPDRAISYEQYF
CDR3nt: TGTGCCATCAGTGAGCCCGACAGGGCAATTTCCTACGAGCAGTACTTC

v_gene: TRBV10-3
abundance: NA
d_gene: TRBD1
j_gene: TRBJ1-1
CDR3aa: CAIKPRGTVNTEAFF
CDR3nt: TGTGCCATCAAACCTCGGGGGACAGTTAACACTGAAGCTTTCTTT

v_gene: TRBV30
abundance: few
d_gene: TRBD1
j_gene: TRBJ1-5
CDR3aa: CAWSGQGDQPQHF
CDR3nt: TGTGCCTGGAGTGGACAGGGGGACCAGCCCCAGCATTTT

v_gene: TRBV6-4
abundance: NA
d_gene: TRBD1
j_gene: TRBJ1-6
CDR3aa: CASGTTGGYNSPLHF
CDR3nt: TGTGCCAGCGGGACCACAGGGGGTTATAATTCACCCCTCCACTTT

v_gene: TRBV19
abundance: NA
d_gene: TRBD2
j_gene: TRBJ2-1
CDR3aa: CASSMRSAGGKNEQFF
CDR3nt: TGTGCCAGTAGTATGCGTTCAGCGGGGGGGAAGAATGAGCAGTTCTTC

v_gene: TRBV19
abundance: NA
d_gene: TRBD2
j_gene: TRBJ2-2
CDR3aa: CASSVVAGTGELFF
CDR3nt: TGTGCCAGTAGTGTAGTAGCGGGCACCGGGGAGCTGTTTTTT

v_gene: TRBV5-4
abundance: NA
d_gene: TRBD2
j_gene: TRBJ2-3
CDR3aa: CASSRGGSVTDTQYF
CDR3nt: TGTGCCAGCAGCCGGGGGGGATCTGTTACAGATACGCAGTATTTT

v_gene: TRBV7-9
abundance: few
d_gene: TRBD1
j_gene: TRBJ2-1
CDR3aa: CASTSDRGPYNEQFF
CDR3nt: TGTGCCAGCACCTCGGACAGGGGGCCCTACAATGAGCAGTTCTTC

v_gene: TRBV29-1
abundance: NA
d_gene: TRBD2
j_gene: TRBJ2-5
CDR3aa: CSVGTSGGGETQYF
CDR3nt: TGCAGCGTCGGGACTAGCGGGGGGGGCGAGACCCAGTACTTC

v_gene: TRBV5-8
abundance: NA
d_gene: TRBD2
j_gene: TRBJ2-1
CDR3aa: CATGTSGGAYEQFF
CDR3nt: TGTGCCACCGGGACTAGCGGGGGGGCCTATGAGCAGTTCTTC

v_gene: TRBV6-6
abundance: NA
d_gene: TRBD1
j_gene: TRBJ1-6
CDR3aa: CASSYSMGQGNSPLHF
CDR3nt: TGTGCCAGCAGTTACTCCATGGGACAGGGCAATTCACCCCTCCACTTT

v_gene: TRBV28
abundance: NA
d_gene: TRBD1
j_gene: TRBJ1-4
CDR3aa: CASSSTGGGREKLFF
CDR3nt: TGTGCCAGCAGTTCGACAGGGGGCGGTCGGGAAAAACTGTTTTTT

v_gene: TRBV2
abundance: NA
d_gene: NA
j_gene: TRBJ2-2
CDR3aa: CASMTLVANTGELFF
CDR3nt: TGTGCCAGCATGACACTAGTAGCGAACACCGGGGAGCTGTTTTTT

v_gene: TRBV4-2
abundance: NA
d_gene: NA
j_gene: TRBJ1-2
CDR3aa: CASSQGQYGYTF
CDR3nt: TGTGCCAGCAGCCAAGGACAGTATGGCTACACCTTC

v_gene: TRBV10-3
abundance: NA
d_gene: TRBD2
j_gene: TRBJ2-1
CDR3aa: CAISGLAGAKNEQFF
CDR3nt: TGTGCCATCAGTGGCCTAGCGGGGGCGAAAAATGAGCAGTTCTTC

v_gene: TRBV6-2/TRBV6-3
abundance: NA
d_gene: NA
j_gene: TRBJ1-1
CDR3aa: CASSSLTGGNTEAFF
CDR3nt: TGTGCCAGCAGTTCACTGACAGGTGGGAACACTGAAGCTTTCTTT

v_gene: TRBV2
abundance: few
d_gene: TRBD1
j_gene: TRBJ1-5
CDR3aa: CASSSMTGGSNQPQHF
CDR3nt: TGTGCCAGCAGTTCGATGACAGGGGGTAGCAATCAGCCCCAGCATTTT

v_gene: TRBV18
abundance: few
d_gene: NA
j_gene: TRBJ1-3
CDR3aa: CASSFGQSSGNTIYF
CDR3nt: TGTGCCAGCTCATTCGGACAGAGCTCTGGAAACACCATATATTTT

v_gene: TRBV7-2
abundance: NA
d_gene: NA
j_gene: TRBJ1-1
CDR3aa: CASSLTAMNTEAFF
CDR3nt: TGTGCCAGCAGCCTAACAGCCATGAACACTGAAGCTTTCTTT

v_gene: TRBV10-1
abundance: NA
d_gene: TRBD1
j_gene: TRBJ2-5
CDR3aa: CASIRDRGRSEGQETQYF
CDR3nt: TGCGCCAGCATCCGGGACAGGGGGCGGTCAGAGGGCCAAGAGACCCAGTACTTC

v_gene: TRBV19
abundance: NA
d_gene: TRBD1
j_gene: TRBJ1-1
CDR3aa: CASSIRTGGFEAFF
CDR3nt: TGTGCCAGTAGTATAAGGACAGGGGGCTTTGAAGCTTTCTTT

v_gene: TRBV5-1
abundance: NA
d_gene: NA
j_gene: TRBJ1-5
CDR3aa: CASSLEPGRRDNQPQHF
CDR3nt: TGCGCCAGCAGCTTGGAACCGGGGAGAAGAGACAATCAGCCCCAGCATTTT